The 11 T cell receptor beta chains in this list originate from one sample, sequenced in a study of control samples from healthy donors and cancer patients. The data were produced by immunoSEQ multiplex PCR, yet TCRdb's version contains in-frame clones alone and is incomplete. This table holds 150,000 to 200,000 clones, over 85% found once. The source material was blood. These receptors all come from a woman aged 40 to 50 in good health.

The V gene is TRBV27, the J gene TRBJ1-1; D not certain. Deletions cut 0 bases from V and 8 bases from J, with 13 bases between. This CDR3 has 14 residues. Germline loops: CDR1 MNHEY, CDR2 SMNVEV (reference sequence). The CDR3 bases are TGTGCCAGCAGTTTATCGAGGCTTACATCGGAAGCTTTCTTT. It translates to CASSLSRLTSEAFF.

The chain links TRBV7-8 to TRBJ1-5, with D perhaps matching TRBD1 (5 bases). Trimming shortened V by 5 bases and J by 11 bases, and 10 bases separated the two germline ends. The CDR3 length is 11 residues. CDR1 and CDR2 (germline): SGHVS, FQNEAQ. The CDR3 region has the DNA TGTGCCAGCAGCCAGCGGGGGACCCAGCATTTT. Its protein product is CASSQRGTQHF.

The chain recombines TRBV18 with TRBJ1-6; D gene uncertain. Trimming took off 6 bases at V and 8 bases at J, with 14 bases between the two ends. The CDR3 is made up of 14 amino acids. The germline gives CDR1 KGHSH, CDR2 LQKENI. CDR3 amino acids: CASSPTETDSPLHF. The CDR3 DNA is TGTGCCAGCTCGCCTACAGAGACCGATTCACCCCTCCACTTT. Full variable domain (remainder filled in from reference TRBV18 and TRBJ1-6): NAGVMQNPRHLVRRRGQEARLRCSPMKGHSHVYWYRQLPEEGLKFMVYLQKENIIDESGMPKERFSAEFPKEGPSILRIQQVVRGDSAAYFCASSPTETDSPLHFGNGTRLTVT.

CDR3 region: CASGYRGTEAFF. CDR3 coding DNA: TGTGCTAGTGGTTACCGGGGTACTGAAGCTTTCTTT. The chain couples TRBV12-5 to TRBJ1-1; D remains unclear. Looked up from germline, CDR1 is LGHNT and CDR2 is FRNRAP. V was clipped by 4 bases and J by 5 bases, with 8 bases between them. The length of the CDR3 is 12 residues. The entire variable domain, with the rest obtained from reference TRBV12-5 and TRBJ1-1, is as follows: DARVTQTPRHKVTEMGQEVTMRCQPILGHNTVFWYRQTMMQGLELLAYFRNRAPLDDSGMPKDRFSAEMPDATLATLKIQPSEPRDSAVYFCASGYRGTEAFFGQGTRLTVV.

This chain links TRBV5-6 with TRBJ1-1; perhaps TRBD1 as D (5 bases). The germline CDR1 and CDR2 sequences are SGHDT and YYEEEE. This CDR3 has 13 amino acids. The ends were cut back, 3 bases at V and 0 bases at J, with 6 bases in the middle. CDR3 residues: CASSWDVNTEAFF. The CDR3 region has the DNA TGTGCCAGCAGCTGGGACGTGAACACTGAAGCTTTCTTT.

This clone has just a few counts. The chain combines TRBV19 with TRBJ2-2; perhaps TRBD2 as D (5 bases). The V end was cut by 7 bases, the J end by 0 bases, with 9 bases between. The CDR3 runs 14 residues. Germline-derived CDR1 and CDR2 are LNHDA and SQIVND (reference sequence). The CDR3 sequence is CASTSRANTGELFF. In DNA form, the CDR3 reads TGTGCCAGTACTAGCAGAGCGAACACCGGGGAGCTGTTTTTT.

The chain employs TRBV27 and TRBJ2-1; the match to TRBD2 covers 12 bases. CDR3 length: 17 residues. V lost 3 bases to trimming and J lost 2 bases; unmatched junction nucleotides: 5. CDR1 and CDR2 (germline): MNHEY, SMNVEV (reference sequence). CDR3 loop: CASSLTSGRLAYNEQFF. CDR3 in DNA: TGTGCCAGCAGTTTGACTAGCGGGAGACTCGCCTACAATGAGCAGTTCTTC.

The chain links TRBV6-1 to TRBJ1-1; D remains unclear. Germline CDR1 reads MNHNS; CDR2 reads SASEGT. CDR3 length equals 14 residues. The V and J ends lost 2 bases and 3 bases respectively, with 10 bases between them. The CDR3 DNA reads as TGTGCCAGCAGTGAAAGTTGGAGGGACACTGAAGCTTTCTTT. This codes for CASSESWRDTEAFF.

CDR3 residues: CASSQKQGNQPQHF. The CDR3 DNA is TGCGCCAGCAGCCAAAAACAGGGGAATCAGCCCCAGCATTTT. The rearrangement links TRBV4-1 to TRBJ1-5, with TRBD1 matching over 7 bases. Trimming at V came to 2 bases and at J to 4 bases, leaving 2 bases not matched to a gene. The CDR3 is 14 residues long. Germline V lookup: CDR1 MGHRA, CDR2 YSYEKL.

This clone was observed a few times. J is TRBJ1-6 and V is TRBV3-1 (or the pseudogene TRBV3-2); D not certain. This CDR3 has 12 amino acids. Germline CDR1 reads LGHDT; CDR2 reads YNNKEL (reference sequence). Deletions cut 4 bases from V and 6 bases from J, with 4 bases between. CDR3 in amino acids: CASSRSNSPLHF. As DNA, the CDR3 is TGTGCCAGCAGCCGAAGTAATTCACCCCTCCACTTT.

In DNA form, the CDR3 reads TGTGCCACCAGCACCCAAACAGGGAGCTCGGACATTCAGTACTTC. As protein: CATSTQTGSSDIQYF. V gene TRBV15 combines with J gene TRBJ2-4, with a tentative D call TRBD1 (6 bases). CDR1 LNHNV and CDR2 YYDKDF come from the germline V gene (reference sequence). This CDR3 comprises 15 residues. Between the trimmed V and J ends, which lost 4 bases and 8 bases, there was a span of 18 bases.